A selection of T cell receptor beta chains follows, all from one sample in a study of blood T cells in healthy people across ages. TCRdb recomputed calls from the 5' RACE reads with MiXCR, one row per CDR3 protein. The sample holds about 900,000 distinct CDR3 sequences, around 68% seen once. Sequencing used blood. The receptors were gathered from a man aged 25 to 40 in good health. Each CDR3 is given with its conserved first and last residue. A D gene is named only where the DNA matches it firmly. The size of a clone is reported for some rows only, either as once, few or many, or as a class for expanded clones.

d_gene	abundance	len	v_gene	j_gene	CDR3aa	CDR3nt
TRBD1	NA	15	TRBV18	TRBJ1-1	CASSPIPGQGTEAFF	TGTGCCAGCTCACCGATCCCGGGACAGGGGACTGAAGCTTTCTTT
TRBD2	NA	15	TRBV20-1	TRBJ2-1	CSARGAGGTYNEQFF	TGCAGTGCTAGAGGGGCGGGGGGCACCTACAATGAGCAGTTCTTC
NA	few	12	TRBV9	TRBJ2-3	CASSVGLGTQYF	TGTGCCAGCAGCGTAGGTCTAGGTACGCAGTATTTT
NA	NA	14	TRBV29-1	TRBJ2-3	CSVGPGVSADTQYF	TGCAGCGTTGGTCCAGGGGTCAGCGCAGATACGCAGTATTTT
TRBD1	NA	13	TRBV29-1	TRBJ1-2	CSVAPGQGAGYTF	TGCAGCGTTGCTCCGGGACAGGGGGCAGGCTACACCTTC
TRBD2	NA	16	TRBV7-6	TRBJ2-7	CASSAPGLAETYEQYF	TGTGCCAGCAGCGCCCCCGGGCTAGCGGAAACCTACGAGCAGTACTTC
TRBD2	NA	17	TRBV15	TRBJ2-3	CATSRDLAGPPRDTQYF	TGTGCCACCAGCAGAGATCTAGCGGGACCCCCTAGGGATACGCAGTATTTT
NA	NA	14	TRBV29-1	TRBJ2-1	CSAIALSSYNEQFF	TGCAGTGCTATAGCGCTGAGCTCCTACAATGAGCAGTTCTTC
NA	few	13	TRBV6-5	TRBJ1-1	CASSRSWNTEAFF	TGTGCCAGCAGTCGGTCTTGGAACACTGAAGCTTTCTTT
NA	NA	14	TRBV25-1	TRBJ1-2	CASSELLANYGYTF	TGTGCCAGCAGTGAACTGTTAGCTAACTATGGCTACACCTTC
NA	NA	13	TRBV7-9	TRBJ2-5	CASSPQVVETQYF	TGTGCCAGCAGCCCACAGGTCGTGGAGACCCAGTACTTC
NA	few	13	TRBV10-3	TRBJ2-1	CAISTLPSDEQFF	TGTGCCATATCTACCCTACCTTCCGATGAGCAGTTCTTC
TRBD2	few	14	TRBV6-1	TRBJ2-3	CASSSGGRTDTQYF	TGTGCCAGCAGTAGCGGGGGACGCACAGATACGCAGTATTTT
TRBD1	NA	15	TRBV4-3	TRBJ1-6	CASSTRDSYNSPLHF	TGCGCCAGCAGCACCCGGGACAGCTATAATTCACCCCTCCACTTT
NA	NA	13	TRBV7-9	TRBJ2-3	CASKETGTDTQYF	TGTGCCAGCAAAGAGACAGGCACAGATACGCAGTATTTT
NA	few	12	TRBV29-1	TRBJ1-1	CSGGGRFTEAFF	TGCAGCGGGGGGGGGCGGTTCACTGAAGCTTTCTTT
NA	NA	15	TRBV15	TRBJ2-5	CATSRSKTVLETQYF	TGTGCCACCAGCAGATCCAAAACAGTTTTGGAGACCCAGTACTTC
NA	NA	15	TRBV4-3	TRBJ2-2	CASSQSTLNTGELFF	TGCGCCAGCAGCCAGTCCACTTTGAACACCGGGGAGCTGTTTTTT
NA	few	18	TRBV5-1	TRBJ2-7	CASSLDGLPLGFFYEQYF	TGCGCCAGCAGCTTGGATGGTCTCCCGTTGGGGTTTTTCTACGAGCAGTACTTC
NA	NA	18	TRBV6-5	TRBJ2-1	CASSYSTLSVGSYNEQFF	TGTGCCAGCAGTTACTCGACCCTCAGCGTAGGCTCCTACAATGAGCAGTTCTTC
TRBD2	NA	16	TRBV5-6	TRBJ2-1	CASSGRDGGSHNEQFF	TGTGCCAGCAGTGGGAGGGACGGGGGTTCACACAATGAGCAGTTCTTC
NA	NA	16	TRBV9	TRBJ2-7	CASSATGFVGSYEQYF	TGTGCCAGCAGCGCAACAGGGTTCGTCGGCTCCTACGAGCAGTACTTC
TRBD2	few	16	TRBV6-5	TRBJ2-7	CASSYGTSGGTYEQYF	TGTGCCAGCAGTTACGGTACTAGCGGGGGGACCTACGAGCAGTACTTC
TRBD1	NA	14	TRBV5-1	TRBJ1-6	CASSSGQSNSPLHF	TGCGCCAGCAGCTCGGGACAGTCTAATTCACCCCTCCACTTT
NA	NA	13	TRBV29-1	TRBJ2-7	CSAAGQSIYEQYF	TGCAGCGCAGCGGGACAGAGCATCTACGAGCAGTACTTC
TRBD1	few	15	TRBV7-3	TRBJ2-7	CASSPMGQPSYEQYF	TGTGCCAGCAGCCCTATGGGACAGCCCTCCTACGAGCAGTACTTC
TRBD1	few	16	TRBV28	TRBJ2-7	CASSPPGQGSSYEQYF	TGTGCCAGCAGTCCCCCGGGACAGGGGTCCTCCTACGAGCAGTACTTC
NA	NA	15	TRBV12-3/TRBV12-4	TRBJ2-7	CAGSLGTSSSYEQYF	TGTGCCGGCAGTTTAGGAACGTCTAGCTCCTACGAGCAGTACTTC
TRBD1	NA	14	TRBV20-1	TRBJ1-4	CSAEPGQFNEKLFF	TGCAGTGCTGAGCCGGGACAGTTTAATGAAAAACTGTTTTTT
NA	NA	13	TRBV6-5	TRBJ2-7	CASSDSPGNEQYF	TGTGCCAGCAGTGACTCTCCAGGGAACGAGCAGTACTTC
TRBD1	few	15	TRBV10-3	TRBJ2-5	CAISGGTGGLETQYF	TGTGCCATCAGTGGAGGGACAGGGGGCTTAGAGACCCAGTACTTC
NA	NA	15	TRBV27	TRBJ2-7	CASSLRARSSYEQYF	TGTGCCAGCAGTTTAAGGGCCAGGTCCTCCTACGAGCAGTACTTC
TRBD2	NA	16	TRBV13	TRBJ2-3	CASSLARGGSRYTQYF	TGTGCCAGCAGCTTAGCCCGGGGGGGCTCTCGTTATACGCAGTATTTT
NA	NA	16	TRBV9	TRBJ2-7	CASSVWGGQDNVEQYF	TGTGCCAGCAGCGTATGGGGGGGACAGGACAATGTCGAGCAGTACTTC
TRBD1	NA	15	TRBV7-2	TRBJ1-1	CASSPSGQGFTEAFF	TGTGCCAGCAGCCCCAGCGGACAGGGGTTCACTGAAGCTTTCTTT
TRBD1	NA	15	TRBV30	TRBJ1-2	CACNSWDRRTYGYTF	TGTGCCTGCAATTCATGGGACAGAAGGACCTATGGCTACACCTTC
NA	NA	14	TRBV20-1	TRBJ1-5	CSASVGGSNQPQHF	TGCAGTGCTAGTGTGGGTGGTAGCAATCAGCCCCAGCATTTT
TRBD1	NA	14	TRBV7-9	TRBJ1-4	CASSLEGAGRELFF	TGTGCCAGCAGCTTAGAGGGGGCCGGCAGGGAACTGTTTTTT
NA	NA	16	TRBV20-1	TRBJ2-3	CSARSGRLVSTDTQYF	TGCAGTGCTAGGAGCGGACGGTTGGTTAGCACAGATACGCAGTATTTT
TRBD2	NA	14	TRBV5-1	TRBJ2-5	CASTERAGAETQYF	TGCGCCAGCACCGAACGAGCGGGGGCAGAGACCCAGTACTTC
NA	NA	14	TRBV5-1	TRBJ2-5	CASSFTGYQETQYF	TGCGCCAGCAGCTTCACAGGGTACCAAGAGACCCAGTACTTC
TRBD2	NA	16	TRBV9	TRBJ2-7	CASSVEPSGGPYEQYF	TGTGCCAGCAGCGTAGAGCCAAGCGGGGGGCCATACGAGCAGTACTTC
TRBD1	few	14	TRBV2	TRBJ1-4	CASSDGQGDEKLFF	TGTGCCAGCAGCGACGGACAGGGTGATGAAAAACTGTTTTTT